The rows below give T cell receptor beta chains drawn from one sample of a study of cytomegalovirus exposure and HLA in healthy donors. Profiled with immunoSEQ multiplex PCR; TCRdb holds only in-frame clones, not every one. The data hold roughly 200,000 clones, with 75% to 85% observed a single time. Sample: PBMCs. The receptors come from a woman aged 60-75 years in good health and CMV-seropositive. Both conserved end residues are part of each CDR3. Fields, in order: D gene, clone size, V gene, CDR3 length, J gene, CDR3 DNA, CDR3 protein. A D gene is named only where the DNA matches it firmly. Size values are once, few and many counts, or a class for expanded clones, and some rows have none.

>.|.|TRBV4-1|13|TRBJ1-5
TGCGCCAGCAGCCGTCTATTAGGGGAGCCCCAGCATTTT
CASSRLLGEPQHF
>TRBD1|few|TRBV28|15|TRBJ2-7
TGTGCCAGCAGTTCCCCAGGGACAGCATCCTACGAGCAGTACTTC
CASSSPGTASYEQYF
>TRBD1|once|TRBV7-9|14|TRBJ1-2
TGTGCCAGCAGCCCCGGAGGGACAGGGGGTGGCTACACCTTC
CASSPGGTGGGYTF
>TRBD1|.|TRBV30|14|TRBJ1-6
TGTGCCTGGAGCTCCCACAGGGGAAATTCACCCCTCCACTTT
CAWSSHRGNSPLHF
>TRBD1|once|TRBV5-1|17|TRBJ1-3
TGCGCCAGCAGCTTGGGACCCGAGGGGGCCCCTGGAAACACCATATATTTT
CASSLGPEGAPGNTIYF
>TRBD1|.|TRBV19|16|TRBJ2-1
TGTGCCAGTAGTTCCACAGGGGACATCGTTGGTAATGAGCAGTTCTTC
CASSSTGDIVGNEQFF
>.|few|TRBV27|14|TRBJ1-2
TGTGCCAGCAGTTTGGGGGGAAAGGGCTATGGCTACACCTTC
CASSLGGKGYGYTF
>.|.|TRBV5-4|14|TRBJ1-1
TGTGCCAGCAGCCCATGGACAGAGAACACTGAAGCTTTCTTT
CASSPWTENTEAFF
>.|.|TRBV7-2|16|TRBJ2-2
TGTGCCAGCAGCTTTGTGGGCGGGGGCGGTACCGGGGAGCTGTTTTTT
CASSFVGGGGTGELFF
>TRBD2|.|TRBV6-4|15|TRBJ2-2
TGTGCCGGCAGTCCCAGCGGGGTAGACACCGGGGAGCTGTTTTTT
CAGSPSGVDTGELFF
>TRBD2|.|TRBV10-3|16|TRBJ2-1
TGTGCCATCAGTGAGTTAAGCGGGAGACCCAACAATGAGCAGTTCTTC
CAISELSGRPNNEQFF
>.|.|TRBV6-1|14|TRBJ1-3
TGTGCCAGCAGTCCGGGGTCGGATGGAAACACCATATATTTT
CASSPGSDGNTIYF
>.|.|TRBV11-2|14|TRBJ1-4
TGTGCCAGCAGTTACGCCGGGGGAGGTGAAAAACTGTTTTTT
CASSYAGGGEKLFF
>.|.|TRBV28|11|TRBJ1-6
TGTGCCAGCAGTCCCCGGGAGGCCCTCCACTTT
CASSPREALHF
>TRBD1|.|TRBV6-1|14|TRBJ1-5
TGTGCCAGCAGTGAGGGACAGGGGGCTCAGCCCCAGCATTTT
CASSEGQGAQPQHF
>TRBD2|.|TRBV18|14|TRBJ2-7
TGTGCCAGCTCACCCGGACTAGCCCTCTACGAGCAGTACTTC
CASSPGLALYEQYF
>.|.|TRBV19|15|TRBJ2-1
TGTGCCAGTATTGCCGGGAACCCGCCCTACAATGAGCAGTTCTTC
CASIAGNPPYNEQFF
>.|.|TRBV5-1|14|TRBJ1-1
TGCGCCAGCAGCTTGGACAGGGTGAACACTGAAGCTTTCTTT
CASSLDRVNTEAFF
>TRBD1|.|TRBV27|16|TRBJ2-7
TGTGCCAGCAGTTTATACCCGGGACAGGGGGCGCGAGAGCAGTACTTC
CASSLYPGQGAREQYF
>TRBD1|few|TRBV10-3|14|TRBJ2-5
TGTGCCATCAGTGGACAGGGGGGGAGGGAGACCCAGTACTTC
CAISGQGGRETQYF
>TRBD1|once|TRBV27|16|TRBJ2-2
TGTGCCAGCACTCGACCGGGACAGGGGATCACCGGGGAGCTGTTTTTT
CASTRPGQGITGELFF
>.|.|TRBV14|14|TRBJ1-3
TGTGCCAGCAGCCAAGTCGTCGCTGGAAACACCATATATTTT
CASSQVVAGNTIYF
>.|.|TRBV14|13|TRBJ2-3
TGTGCCAGCAGCCAGAATAGTGCAGATACGCAGTATTTT
CASSQNSADTQYF
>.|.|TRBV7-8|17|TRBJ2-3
TGTGCCAGCAGCTTAGGCGAACGGAGGAGCCCCACAGATACGCAGTATTTT
CASSLGERRSPTDTQYF
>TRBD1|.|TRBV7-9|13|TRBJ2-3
TGTGCCAGCAGCGACAGGGTCACAGATACGCAGTATTTT
CASSDRVTDTQYF
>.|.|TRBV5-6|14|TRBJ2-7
TGTGCCAGCAGCTCCCGCCTAGGGGCCTACGAGCAGTACTTC
CASSSRLGAYEQYF
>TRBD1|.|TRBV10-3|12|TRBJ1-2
TGTGCCATCAGCGAAGACAGGGACGGCTACACCTTC
CAISEDRDGYTF